A single sample gave rise to the 10 T cell receptor beta chains below, sequenced in a study of cytomegalovirus exposure and HLA in healthy donors. The PCR was carried out with 60 Vbeta primers and 13 Jbeta primers. The assay was immunoSEQ multiplex PCR, and TCRdb's table has in-frame clones only and misses some. This table has around 160,000 clones, 75% to 80% appearing once. The sample consisted of PBMCs. These receptor sequences come from a man aged 45-65 years in good health and CMV-seropositive.

The gene calls are TRBV2 and TRBJ1-5; 10 nucleotides match TRBD1. This CDR3 comprises 15 residues. Looked up from germline, CDR1 is SNHLY and CDR2 is FYNNEI. V was clipped by 3 bases and J by 3 bases; unmatched bases: 2. The CDR3 bases are TGTGCCAGCAGTGAGGACAGGGGGGTCAATCAGCCCCAGCATTTT. Protein: CASSEDRGVNQPQHF. Combining the CDR3 with reference TRBV2 and TRBJ1-5 gives the whole variable domain EPEVTQTPSHQVTQMGQEVILRCVPISNHLYFYWYRQILGQKVEFLVSFYNNEISEKSEIFDDQFSVERPDGSNFTLKIRSTKLEDSAMYFCASSEDRGVNQPQHFGDGTRLSIL.

The genes are TRBV11-2 and TRBJ1-3; D is undetermined. In germline, CDR1 is SGHAT, CDR2 FQNNGV. The CDR3 covers 13 residues. Trimming pared 6 bases from V and 2 bases from J, leaving 8 bases between. The CDR3 sequence: CASRYSPGNTIYF. As DNA, the CDR3 is TGTGCCAGCAGATACAGCCCTGGAAACACCATATATTTT. The full variable domain, in which reference TRBV11-2 and TRBJ1-3 provide the parts outside the CDR3, is EAGVAQSPRYKIIEKRQSVAFWCNPISGHATLYWYQQILGQGPKLLIQFQNNGVVDDSQLPKDRFSAERLKGVDSTLKIQPAKLEDSAVYLCASRYSPGNTIYFGEGSWLTVV.

The chain has TRBV19 and TRBJ1-5; TRBD1 aligns across 8 bases. V lost 0 bases, J lost 6 bases, and 7 bases stayed unmatched. This CDR3 has 16 amino acids. Germline CDR1 reads LNHDA; CDR2 reads SQIVND (reference sequence). This chain's CDR3 is CASSIDHRGQVQPQHF. DNA of the CDR3: TGTGCCAGTAGTATAGATCACAGGGGACAGGTTCAGCCCCAGCATTTT.

This chain uses TRBV5-6 with TRBJ1-3, with D perhaps TRBD1 (5 bases). The CDR3 sequence is 16 residues long. The germline CDR1 and CDR2 sequences are SGHDT and YYEEEE. V was clipped by 2 bases and J by 2 bases, with 14 bases between them. The CDR3 sequence: CASSLRGGFPGNTIYF. The CDR3 DNA follows: TGTGCCAGCAGCTTAAGGGGAGGGTTCCCTGGAAACACCATATATTTT.

This clone came up a few times. V and J are TRBV2 and TRBJ2-5; 9 bases are shared with TRBD2. Unmatched junction bases numbered 12, after V lost 2 bases and J lost 5 bases. The CDR3 is 17 residues long. Germline V lookup: CDR1 SNHLY, CDR2 FYNNEI. CDR3 amino acids: CASSEFGRRGGMETQYF. For the CDR3, the DNA is TGTGCCAGCAGTGAATTCGGGCGGCGGGGGGGCATGGAGACCCAGTACTTC.

This clone was found a few times. This sequence joins TRBV11-2 and TRBJ2-7, with 9 positions matching TRBD2. The V segment lost 1 base and the J segment 4 bases; nucleotides outside the gene matches: 2. Germline CDR1 and CDR2: SGHAT and FQNNGV. The CDR3 contains 14 residues. The CDR3 reads CASSLVLAGYEQYF. CDR3 sequence (DNA): TGTGCCAGCAGCTTAGTACTAGCGGGTTACGAGCAGTACTTC.

The V gene is TRBV11-2, the J gene TRBJ2-3, with D perhaps matching TRBD2 (7 bases). The germline V gene encodes CDR1 SGHAT and CDR2 FQNNGV. V lost 8 bases and J lost 4, with 16 bases in between. This CDR3 is built from 14 residues. The CDR3 DNA sequence: TGTGCCAGCGCTAGGGGGGGGAGCTCAGATACGCAGTATTTT. The encoded protein is CASARGGSSDTQYF. Supplemented by reference TRBV11-2 and TRBJ2-3, the full variable domain reads EAGVAQSPRYKIIEKRQSVAFWCNPISGHATLYWYQQILGQGPKLLIQFQNNGVVDDSQLPKDRFSAERLKGVDSTLKIQPAKLEDSAVYLCASARGGSSDTQYFGPGTRLTVL.

This sequence joins TRBV9 and TRBJ2-7; maybe TRBD2 (5 bases). Germline-derived CDR1 and CDR2 are SGDLS and YYNGEE. The V gene lost 0 bases and the J gene lost 6 bases, with 16 bases spanning the gap. This CDR3 has 15 amino acids. CDR3 residues: CASSVGTTGGGEQYF. DNA of the CDR3: TGTGCCAGCAGCGTAGGGACGACCGGAGGTGGCGAGCAGTACTTC.

A few counts support this clone. The chain combines TRBV7-9 with TRBJ1-2; 7 bases line up with TRBD1. CDR1 is SEHNR and CDR2 is FQNEAQ in the germline V gene (reference sequence). The junction had 2 bases not matched to a gene; V was cut back by 5 bases and J by 2 bases. The CDR3 has 13 residues. This CDR3 reads CASSARGNYGYTF. The CDR3 bases are TGTGCCAGCAGCGCCAGGGGGAACTATGGCTACACCTTC.

V gene TRBV7-8 combines with J gene TRBJ1-1, with unresolved D. Looked up from germline, CDR1 is SGHVS and CDR2 is FQNEAQ. This CDR3 comprises 15 residues. V was cut by 5 bases and J by 0 bases, with 13 bases left in between. CDR3 nucleotide sequence: TGTGCCAGCAGCCCACGGGAGAGTATGAACACTGAAGCTTTCTTT. Residues: CASSPRESMNTEAFF.